These T cell receptor beta chains were read from a single sample in a study of shared clonotypes between healthy human individuals. The repertoire was sequenced with immunoSEQ multiplex PCR; TCRdb's copy has only in-frame clones and lacks some. The table includes roughly 640,000 clones, less than 85% detected once. Source material: memory CD4+ T cells sorted from blood. Receptor source: a woman aged 25 to 45 in good health. Each CDR3 is given with its conserved first and last residue. A D gene is named only where the DNA matches it firmly. Part of the rows lack a size; the others show once, few, many or a class for expanded clones.

TRBJ2-3	TRBV11-2	NA	NA	CASSTHLRLSTDTQYF	TGTGCCAGCAGCACCCATTTGAGGTTGTCCACAGATACGCAGTATTTT
TRBJ1-2	TRBV2	TRBD1	NA	CASSPPGTGDGYTF	TGTGCCAGCAGTCCACCCGGGACAGGAGATGGCTACACCTTC
TRBJ1-3	TRBV5-4	NA	many	CASTMGEGNTIYF	TGTGCCAGCACCATGGGGGAAGGAAACACCATATATTTT
TRBJ2-6	TRBV4-1	NA	NA	CASSQDRGAGANVLTF	TGCGCCAGCAGCCAAGACCGCGGGGCTGGGGCCAACGTCCTGACTTTC
TRBJ1-1	TRBV6-1	NA	once	CASSDQWLANTEAFF	TGTGCCAGCAGTGACCAATGGTTGGCGAACACTGAAGCTTTCTTT
TRBJ2-1	TRBV29-1	NA	NA	CSVDYSYNEQFF	TGCAGCGTTGACTACTCCTACAATGAGCAGTTCTTC
TRBJ2-3	TRBV4-1	NA	NA	CASSQDSTVVTDTQYF	TGCGCCAGCAGCCAAGACAGCACAGTTGTCACAGATACGCAGTATTTT
TRBJ2-7	TRBV18	NA	NA	CASSPLSGEEYF	TGTGCCAGCTCACCATTATCCGGGGAGGAGTACTTC
TRBJ2-7	TRBV7-2	NA	NA	CASSLGRGLSYEQYF	TGTGCCAGCAGCTTAGGCAGGGGACTTTCCTACGAGCAGTACTTC
TRBJ1-1	TRBV28	TRBD1	few	CASSLLGQGVGAFF	TGTGCCAGCAGTTTACTCGGACAGGGGGTCGGGGCTTTCTTT
TRBJ1-2	TRBV5-4	NA	NA	CASSKDEYGYTF	TGTGCCAGCAGCAAGGATGAATATGGCTACACCTTC
TRBJ1-1	TRBV11-2	NA	NA	CASSLDRGGLTEAFF	TGTGCCAGCAGCTTAGATCGCGGGGGGCTAACTGAAGCTTTCTTT
TRBJ2-1	TRBV6-1	TRBD1	NA	CASSGTGPNEQFF	TGTGCCAGCAGTGGGACAGGGCCGAATGAGCAGTTCTTC
TRBJ2-2	TRBV6-1	NA	few	CASRARTDTGELFF	TGTGCCAGCAGAGCCAGGACGGACACCGGGGAGCTGTTTTTT
TRBJ2-1	TRBV27	TRBD2	NA	CASRAAGTGTSGVYNEQFF	TGTGCCAGCAGGGCCGCCGGCACCGGGACTAGCGGAGTCTACAATGAGCAGTTCTTC
TRBJ2-2	TRBV10-2	TRBD2	few	CASSEPLAGVNTGELFF	TGCGCCAGCAGTGAGCCATTAGCGGGAGTGAACACCGGGGAGCTGTTTTTT
TRBJ2-3	TRBV2	NA	NA	CASSVGSGADTQYF	TGTGCCAGCAGTGTGGGTAGCGGCGCAGATACGCAGTATTTT
TRBJ1-5	TRBV27	NA	NA	CASAHYRESQPQHF	TGTGCCAGCGCACACTACAGGGAGAGCCAGCCCCAGCATTTT
TRBJ2-7	TRBV30	NA	NA	CAWSAGDAAGEQYF	TGTGCCTGGAGTGCCGGGGACGCCGCGGGGGAGCAGTACTTC
TRBJ2-4	TRBV28	TRBD2	NA	CAIGRGRWAKNIQYF	TGTGCCATCGGGAGGGGACGTTGGGCCAAAAACATTCAGTACTTC
TRBJ2-1	TRBV6-4	NA	few	CASKYGTDNEQFF	TGTGCCAGCAAGTACGGGACGGACAATGAGCAGTTCTTC
TRBJ1-1	TRBV5-1	NA	NA	CASSLQQYNTEAFF	TGCGCCAGCAGCTTGCAACAGTACAACACTGAAGCTTTCTTT
TRBJ1-2	TRBV19	NA	NA	CASSIREGGGYTF	TGTGCCAGTAGTATCCGTGAAGGCGGAGGCTACACCTTC
TRBJ2-1	TRBV28	TRBD1	NA	CASTTGAYNEQFF	TGTGCCAGTACGACAGGGGCCTACAATGAGCAGTTCTTC
TRBJ2-7	TRBV7-7	TRBD2	NA	CASSLSSGGMGEQYF	TGTGCCAGCAGCTTATCTAGCGGGGGCATGGGTGAGCAGTACTTC
TRBJ2-7	TRBV6-1	NA	NA	CASTLADRAEQYF	TGTGCCAGCACCTTAGCGGATCGGGCCGAGCAGTACTTC
TRBJ2-7	TRBV5-1	TRBD1	NA	CASGRDSSYEQYF	TGCGCCAGCGGCCGGGACAGCTCCTACGAGCAGTACTTC
TRBJ1-5	TRBV28	NA	NA	CASKISGNQPQHF	TGTGCCAGCAAGATATCGGGGAATCAGCCCCAGCATTTT
TRBJ1-2	TRBV5-1	NA	NA	CASSLVAGPAVGYTF	TGCGCCAGCAGCTTGGTGGCAGGGCCCGCCGTGGGCTACACCTTC
TRBJ1-2	TRBV2	NA	many	CASSDRGNNYGYTF	TGTGCCAGCAGTGATAGAGGGAATAACTATGGCTACACCTTC
TRBJ2-7	TRBV10-3	NA	NA	CAISEAGSYEQYF	TGTGCCATCAGTGAGGCCGGCTCCTACGAGCAGTACTTC
TRBJ2-3	TRBV4-2	TRBD1	many	CASSPSPGRGYTDTQYF	TGTGCCAGCAGCCCTTCGCCGGGCAGGGGGTACACAGATACGCAGTATTTT
TRBJ1-5	TRBV15	TRBD1	NA	CATSRGQGQPQHF	TGTGCCACCAGCAGAGGACAGGGTCAGCCCCAGCATTTT
TRBJ1-1	TRBV5-1	NA	NA	CASSLEGSPMNTEAFF	TGCGCCAGCAGCTTGGAGGGCAGCCCCATGAACACTGAAGCTTTCTTT
TRBJ2-2	TRBV27	TRBD2	NA	CASRGTRAYGGTGELFF	TGTGCCAGCAGGGGGACTAGAGCCTACGGAGGCACCGGGGAGCTGTTTTTT
TRBJ2-1	TRBV6-5	NA	NA	CASRSLNEQFF	TGTGCCAGCAGAAGTCTGAATGAGCAGTTCTTC
TRBJ2-7	TRBV11-2	TRBD1	NA	CASSPGQGYGEQYF	TGTGCCAGCAGCCCCGGACAGGGCTACGGCGAGCAGTACTTC
TRBJ2-7	TRBV6-7	NA	NA	CASSYSSAQGGEQYF	TGTGCCAGCAGTTACTCATCGGCCCAGGGCGGTGAGCAGTACTTC
TRBJ2-1	TRBV2	TRBD2	NA	CASSDASGSLDEQFF	TGTGCCAGCAGTGATGCTAGCGGGAGTTTAGATGAGCAGTTCTTC
TRBJ1-2	TRBV2	NA	few	CASSISPGDYGYTF	TGTGCCAGCAGCATTTCGCCAGGGGACTATGGCTACACCTTC
TRBJ2-1	TRBV6-6	NA	NA	CASSSGTGALNEQFF	TGTGCCAGCAGTTCCGGGACCGGGGCCCTCAATGAGCAGTTCTTC
TRBJ2-5	TRBV14	TRBD1	NA	CASSFRQGVQETQYF	TGTGCCAGCAGCTTTAGACAGGGGGTACAAGAGACCCAGTACTTC
TRBJ2-2	TRBV19	TRBD2	NA	CASRERTSGGTGELFF	TGTGCCAGTAGAGAAAGGACTAGCGGGGGCACCGGGGAGCTGTTTTTT
TRBJ2-3	TRBV18	TRBD1	NA	CASSPFGQGTDTQYF	TGTGCCAGCTCACCATTCGGACAGGGCACAGATACGCAGTATTTT
TRBJ1-2	TRBV28	NA	NA	CASSSQDYPYGYTF	TGTGCCAGCAGTTCACAGGACTACCCATATGGCTACACCTTC
TRBJ1-4	TRBV5-1	NA	NA	CASSKGATNEKLFF	TGCGCCAGCAGCAAAGGTGCAACTAATGAAAAACTGTTTTTT
TRBJ2-1	TRBV20-1	NA	NA	CSARRRFF	TGCAGTGCTAGGCGGCGGTTCTTC
TRBJ2-7	TRBV15	TRBD2	NA	CATSRGQTSGGSEQYF	TGTGCCACCAGCAGAGGTCAGACTAGCGGGGGGAGCGAGCAGTACTTC
TRBJ2-1	TRBV11-2	NA	NA	CASTQGVSSYNEQFF	TGTGCCAGCACCCAGGGTGTGAGCTCCTACAATGAGCAGTTCTTC
TRBJ1-4	TRBV15	NA	NA	CATSRSQGGEKLFF	TGTGCCACCAGCAGAAGTCAGGGAGGCGAAAAACTGTTTTTT
TRBJ2-7	TRBV21-1	NA	NA	CASSKAPPKLPSGTTNYEQYF	TGTGCCAGCAGCAAAGCGCCTCCGAAGTTACCTTCCGGGACTACAAACTACGAGCAGTACTTC
TRBJ2-2	TRBV7-3	NA	NA	CASSLNGLNTGELFF	TGTGCCAGCAGCTTAAACGGGCTTAACACCGGGGAGCTGTTTTTT
TRBJ2-7	TRBV20-1	NA	NA	CSASGPNEQYF	TGCAGTGCCTCCGGACCAAACGAGCAGTACTTC
TRBJ2-7	TRBV5-1	NA	NA	CASSSGEIEQYF	TGCGCCAGCAGCTCAGGGGAGATCGAGCAGTACTTC
TRBJ2-3	TRBV6-1	NA	NA	CASSGQWGTDTQYF	TGTGCCAGCAGTGGACAGTGGGGCACAGATACGCAGTATTTT
TRBJ2-2	TRBV5-5	NA	few	CASTLGVAPGELFF	TGTGCCAGCACCCTGGGGGTAGCCCCCGGGGAGCTGTTTTTT
TRBJ2-7	TRBV2	TRBD1	NA	CASSEGQGTSEQYF	TGTGCCAGCAGCGAGGGACAGGGGACGTCCGAGCAGTACTTC
TRBJ1-5	TRBV4-2	NA	NA	CASSQDSPPGFNQPQHF	TGTGCCAGCAGCCAAGATTCGCCCCCAGGCTTCAATCAGCCCCAGCATTTT